This TCR beta chain emerged from a study of T cell repertoires in cytomegalovirus infection (dated by TCRdb to about 2019). Context from the whole study: Recently identified HLA-C-restricted CMV epitopes, whose presentation resists viral immunomodulation, were targeted by peptide stimulations together with well-studied HLA-B-restricted epitopes. Donor HLA type was relevant to the analysis, as public TCR beta signatures indicated carriage of CMV infection together with the matching HLA type. Findings and caveats that apply to the study as a whole: In both this cohort and an independent cohort of more than 350 donors, the cumulative frequency of public TCR beta family members distinguished carriers of CMV infection plus the relevant HLA type. The ex vivo response was dominated by HLA-C-restricted CMV-specific TCR beta clonotypes, which also provided the single most frequent clonotype in two of eight donors.

Reading the label with the study, this specimen's treatment or condition is: in vitro stimulation with specific CMV peptide epitopes to enrich CMV-specific T cells. Remarks on this clonotype: The antigen it recognizes is unknown. No per-base quality is available; no much larger clone lies one base away.

The reads were generated on an Illumina HiSeq 1500. Using fastp at Q25 and MiXCR, TCRdb reprocessed the public reads and kept productive beta chains. Rows are combined by CDR3 protein, so each entry shows the most common genes and DNA. The table for this sample lists hundreds of thousands of distinct CDR3 sequences; 25% to 30% of them were counted only once. Approximately 20% of the sample goes to the ten largest clones. V and J are trimmed by 5 bases and 8 bases, and the gene matches miss 16 bases of the junction. From the cysteine up to the phenylalanine, the CDR3 has a length of 18 residues. Just CDR3 DNA is preserved here, 54 bases in frame from base 1. Sequences MDHEN (CDR1) and SYDVKM (CDR2) are obtained from the germline V gene.

The sample here was cultured PBMCs, taken from culture after CMV antigen stimulation. The chain links TRBV28 with TRBJ2-1; the central 12 bases match TRBD2. This TCR came from a human donor in good health (CMV status not recorded). Some clones in this sample may be carry-over from other donors' samples. CDR3 sequence: CASSPGYKLAGGLDEQFF. The DNA sequence reads TGTGCCAGCAGTCCCGGTTATAAGCTAGCGGGAGGGCTGGATGAGCAGTTCTTC.